These 30 T cell receptor beta chains share one sample of origin, sequenced in a study of identical twins. Each CDR3 protein is one row after TCRdb ran MiXCR on the 5' RACE reads. The data hold about 240,000 distinct CDR3 sequences, with roughly a tenth observed a single time. Sequencing was done on a sample of memory T cells sorted from blood. The source is a man aged 50-60 years in good health.

This clonotype was counted between two and nine times. This chain uses TRBV14 with TRBJ2-1; D not resolved. This CDR3 contains 14 residues. Trimming shortened V by 0 bases and J by 8 bases, and 11 bases separated the two germline ends. Germline values: CDR1 SGHDN, CDR2 FVKESK. The CDR3 loop is CASSQDGYWDEQFF. As DNA, the CDR3 is TGTGCCAGCAGCCAAGACGGGTACTGGGATGAGCAGTTCTTC.

This clonotype was picked up many times. V is TRBV27 and J is TRBJ1-2, with 9 bases fitting TRBD1. The J segment lost 8 bases and the V segment lost 4 bases, leaving 5 bases of the junction unmatched. CDR1 is MNHEY, CDR2 SMNVEV, per germline (reference sequence). The CDR3 runs to 13 residues. Here the CDR3 reads CASSWTGVGGYTF. CDR3 DNA sequence: TGTGCCAGCAGTTGGACAGGGGTAGGCGGCTACACCTTC.

This clonotype was counted at least ten times. This chain uses TRBV6-4 with TRBJ2-1; TRBD2 aligns across 15 bases. The germline V gene encodes CDR1 MRHNA and CDR2 SNTAGT. V dropped 6 bases and J dropped 6; count of bases not matched to a gene: 6. This CDR3 comprises 16 residues. CDR3 amino acids: CASRWTSGRASNEQFF. The DNA for the CDR3 is TGTGCCAGCAGATGGACTAGCGGGAGGGCCTCCAATGAGCAGTTCTTC.

This chain uses TRBV6-6 with TRBJ2-7, with TRBD2 matching 7 bases. Trimming removed 2 bases from V and 6 bases from J; junction bases left unmatched: 4. There are 13 residues in the CDR3. Germline V gene sequence: CDR1 MNHNY, CDR2 SVGAGI (reference sequence). The CDR3 loop is CASSYQGRVEQYF. The CDR3, as DNA: TGTGCCAGCAGTTACCAAGGGAGGGTCGAGCAGTACTTC.

The chain employs TRBV7-2 and TRBJ2-3; 9 bases map to TRBD2. Per germline, CDR1 SGHTA and CDR2 FQGNSA. The CDR3 is made up of 17 amino acids. V shed 6 bases and J 0 bases; nucleotides not matched to a gene: 10. CDR3 sequence: CASRRGGSSPSTDTQYF. The CDR3 region has the DNA TGTGCCAGCAGGCGGGGGGGCAGTTCCCCTAGCACAGATACGCAGTATTTT.

In its sample, this clonotype was seen a few times. The chain joins TRBV15 to TRBJ2-5; maybe TRBD1 (5 bases). Germline V lookup: CDR1 LNHNV, CDR2 YYDKDF (reference sequence). This CDR3 contains 12 residues. Trimming took off 5 bases at V and 4 bases at J, with 8 bases between the two ends. CDR3 sequence: CATSQGTETQYF. CDR3 in DNA: TGTGCCACCAGCCAGGGTACAGAGACCCAGTACTTC.

This clonotype was observed at least ten times. The CDR3 protein is CASSSLAGAFTDTQYF. The CDR3 bases are TGTGCCAGCAGCTCACTAGCGGGGGCCTTCACAGATACGCAGTATTTT. The chain carries TRBV7-9 and TRBJ2-3; 11 bases fit TRBD2. With 4 bases clipped from V and 2 bases from J, the junction kept 5 bases outside the gene matches. This CDR3 spans 16 amino acids. CDR1 is SEHNR and CDR2 is FQNEAQ in the germline V gene (reference sequence).

This clonotype appeared a few times. The gene calls are TRBV4-3 and TRBJ2-7, with 12 bases fitting TRBD2. The trim removed 6 bases at V and 1 base at J, leaving 4 bases unmatched. CDR1 is LGHNA and CDR2 is YSLEER in the germline V gene. The CDR3 spans 15 residues. The CDR3 DNA reads as TGCGCCAGCAGATTCGGGACTAGCGGGTCCTACGAGCAGTACTTC. Its translation is CASRFGTSGSYEQYF.

CDR3 coding DNA: TGTGCCAGCAGCCCAATTTTCGGGACTCTAGATACGCAGTATTTT. This sequence encodes CASSPIFGTLDTQYF. The chain uses TRBV7-2 and TRBJ2-3; TRBD2 is a possible D gene (6 bases). Deletions cut 5 bases from V and 5 bases from J, with 17 bases between. This CDR3 is built from 15 residues. The germline V gene has CDR1 SGHTA and CDR2 FQGNSA.

The rearrangement joins TRBV4-1 to TRBJ2-7; a possible D gene is TRBD2 (6 bases). V was pared by 0 bases and J by 2 bases, with 11 bases between. The germline V gene encodes CDR1 MGHRA and CDR2 YSYEKL. The CDR3 contains 15 residues. For the CDR3, the DNA is TGCGCCAGCAGCCAAGATTGGAGGGGACCCTACGAGCAGTACTTC. This sequence encodes CASSQDWRGPYEQYF.

CDR3 DNA: TGTGCCACTAGGGGGGGGTACAGCAATCAGCCCCAGCATTTT. It yields the protein CATRGGYSNQPQHF. The V and J genes are TRBV28 and TRBJ1-5; TRBD1 might be the D (6 bases). CDR1 is MDHEN and CDR2 is SYDVKM in the germline V gene. V dropped 10 bases and J dropped 1 base, with 14 bases sitting between them. The CDR3 length is 14 residues.

This clonotype was counted a few times. The chain joins TRBV7-2 to TRBJ2-7; 7 bases align to TRBD2. The CDR3 covers 13 residues. V was clipped by 1 base and J by 12 bases; unmatched bases: 9. The V gene's germline CDR1 is SGHTA and CDR2 FQGNSA. CDR3 sequence reads: CASSLEVAGEMYF. The CDR3 DNA is TGTGCCAGCAGCTTAGAAGTGGCGGGAGAGATGTACTTC.

V gene TRBV20-1 combines with J gene TRBJ2-7, with 7 bases identical to TRBD2. This CDR3 is built from 15 residues. V gave up 3 bases and J gave up 1 base; unmatched junction bases: 9. The germline gives CDR1 DFQATT, CDR2 SNEGSKA (reference sequence). DNA of the CDR3: TGCAGTGCTAGTGTCCCATCGGGAGGTTCCTACGAGCAGTACTTC. This codes for CSASVPSGGSYEQYF.

The gene calls are TRBV15 and TRBJ2-2; a weak D match, TRBD2 (5 bases). V lost 1 base and J lost 2, with 14 bases in between. Germline V CDR1 and CDR2: LNHNV, YYDKDF (reference sequence). The CDR3 is 17 amino acids. CDR3 nucleotide sequence: TGTGCCACCAGCAGAGCCCCTCTAGGGAGAAACACCGGGGAGCTGTTTTTT. It specifies CATSRAPLGRNTGELFF. Together with reference TRBV15 and TRBJ2-2, the CDR3 gives the full variable domain: DAMVIQNPRYQVTQFGKPVTLSCSQTLNHNVMYWYQQKSSQAPKLLFHYYDKDFNNEADTPDNFQSRRPNTSFCFLDIRSPGLGDTAMYLCATSRAPLGRNTGELFFGEGSRLTVL.

This clonotype was counted at least ten times. The genes are TRBV12-3 or TRBV12-4 and TRBJ2-7, with 7 bases that match TRBD2. The CDR3 loop spans 14 amino acids. The J segment lost 9 bases and the V segment lost 5 bases, leaving 13 bases of the junction unmatched. DNA of the CDR3: TGTGCCAGCAGTACCCTCAGGGAGGGCAAGCGGCAGTACTTC. It is translated as CASSTLREGKRQYF.

This clonotype has a count of ten or more. This sequence joins TRBV10-3 and TRBJ2-7; D may match TRBD1 or TRBD2 (5 bases each). The V end was cut by 3 bases, the J end by 2 bases, with 11 bases between. Germline V gene sequence: CDR1 ENHRY, CDR2 SYGVKD. The CDR3 sequence is 14 residues long. The chain's CDR3 is CAISDREITYEQYF. The CDR3 DNA sequence: TGTGCCATCAGTGACAGGGAGATAACCTACGAGCAGTACTTC.

Ten or more counts support this clonotype. The rearrangement uses TRBV6-5 and TRBJ1-6; TRBD1 is a possible D gene (5 bases). Trimming cost V 0 bases and J 9 bases, with 12 bases left between them. CDR1 and CDR2 (germline): MNHEY, SVGAGI. This CDR3 region has 15 residues. The CDR3 DNA follows: TGTGCCAGCAGTTACTCGACTGGGGGGGGTTCACCCCTCCACTTT. It yields the protein CASSYSTGGGSPLHF.

This clonotype appeared many times. V and J are TRBV4-3 and TRBJ1-4; D might be TRBD1 (6 bases). The CDR3 is 15 residues long. The germline V gene encodes CDR1 LGHNA and CDR2 YSLEER. V lost 5 bases and J lost 4, with 14 bases in between. The CDR3: CASSEQGVYNEKLFF. The DNA for the CDR3 is TGCGCCAGCAGCGAACAGGGCGTCTATAATGAAAAACTGTTTTTT.

This clonotype has more than one count but fewer than ten. The CDR3 nucleotides read TGTGCCAGCAGTGTTACAAAGAACACCGGGGAGCTGTTTTTT. Amino acid sequence: CASSVTKNTGELFF. The chain has TRBV2 and TRBJ2-2, with D hard to call. Germline V gene sequence: CDR1 SNHLY, CDR2 FYNNEI. This CDR3 is built from 14 residues. V was trimmed by 4 bases and J by 1 base, leaving 7 bases between them.

This clonotype came up a few times. CDR3 nucleotides: TGTGCCAGTAGTCCGGCGTTGGCGGGGGCCACCTACGAGCAGTACTTC. Protein sequence: CASSPALAGATYEQYF. The chain employs TRBV19 and TRBJ2-7; possibly TRBD2 for D (7 bases). The V end lost 5 bases, the J end lost 2 bases, and 19 bases lay between the germline ends. The CDR3 has 16 residues. Germline CDR1 is LNHDA and CDR2 is SQIVND (reference sequence).

This clonotype was observed many times. The CDR3 spells CASSGGTLMNTGELFF. The CDR3 nucleotides read TGTGCCAGCAGCGGCGGGACCTTAATGAACACCGGGGAGCTGTTTTTT. The V and J genes are TRBV5-5 and TRBJ2-2, with D tentatively TRBD2 (6 bases). Trimming pared 4 bases from V and 1 base from J, leaving 14 bases between. This CDR3 spans 16 amino acids. Germline-derived CDR1 and CDR2 are SGHKS and YYEKEE (reference sequence).

On this clonotype itself: The junction departs from the called germline gene at one end, perhaps through a read error. The V and J genes are TRBV20-1 and TRBJ1-5; D unclear. Germline V gene sequence: CDR1 DFQATT, CDR2 SNEGSKA (reference sequence). This CDR3 comprises 13 residues. The CDR3 sequence is CSASESLNHPQHF. The CDR3 region has the DNA TGCAGTGCTAGTGAGTCTCTAAATCACCCCCAGCATTTT.

This rearrangement joins TRBV5-1 to TRBJ2-1; 8 bases fit TRBD2. Germline assignment: CDR1 SGHRS and CDR2 YFSETQ. The CDR3 is 15 amino acids. The junction had 4 bases not matched to a gene; V was cut back by 2 bases and J by 3 bases. In nucleotides, the CDR3 is TGCGCCAGCAGCTTTACAACTAGCGGCTACAATGAGCAGTTCTTC. Amino acids: CASSFTTSGYNEQFF.

This clonotype was found many times. V and J are TRBV6-1 and TRBJ2-1; D may be TRBD2 (6 bases). V shed 2 bases and J shed 7 bases, with 12 bases lying between them. Germline V gene lookup returns CDR1 MNHNS and CDR2 SASEGT. This CDR3 is built from 14 residues. Here the CDR3 reads CASSENWGVNEQFF. CDR3 bases: TGTGCCAGCAGTGAAAACTGGGGGGTTAATGAGCAGTTCTTC.

This clonotype was recorded many times. The chain's CDR3 is CASSLSGTGAVSGNTIYF. The CDR3 coding sequence is TGTGCCAGCAGTTTATCGGGGACAGGAGCGGTTTCTGGAAACACCATATATTTT. V and J are TRBV28 and TRBJ1-3; 8 bases match TRBD1. After removal of 1 base from V and 1 base from J, the junction contained 9 bases not matched to a gene. The CDR3 spans 18 residues. Per the germline V gene, CDR1 is MDHEN and CDR2 is SYDVKM.

This chain joins TRBV6-1 and TRBJ2-5; D not certain. The CDR3 spans 15 residues. Germline V gene data show CDR1 as MNHNS and CDR2 as SASEGT. The V end was cut by 1 base, the J end by 1 base, with 10 bases between. In DNA, the CDR3 is TGTGCCAGCAGTGAAGATGCTAGGGCCCAAGAGACCCAGTACTTC. Amino acids: CASSEDARAQETQYF.

This clonotype was observed a handful of times. This chain joins TRBV2 and TRBJ2-7; TRBD1 is a possible D gene (5 bases). This CDR3 region has 12 residues. The V and J ends lost 6 bases and 2 bases respectively, with 8 bases between them. Germline CDR1 and CDR2: SNHLY and FYNNEI. This chain's CDR3 is CASRQDTYEQYF. The CDR3 DNA follows: TGTGCCAGCAGGCAGGACACCTACGAGCAGTACTTC.

In this sample, this clonotype turned up a few times. The rearrangement joins TRBV5-1 to TRBJ2-5; 14 bases are a match to TRBD2. V was clipped by 3 bases and J by 5 bases; unmatched bases: 9. The CDR3 length is 17 residues. The germline gives CDR1 SGHRS, CDR2 YFSETQ. The CDR3 bases are TGCGCCAGCAGCTCGGGACTAGCGGGAGTCTTTGGTGAGACCCAGTACTTC. This translates into CASSSGLAGVFGETQYF.

Notes on this clonotype: A single base separates this from a much larger clone, so it may be a read error. The genes are TRBV27 and TRBJ1-5, with D maybe TRBD1 (6 bases). This CDR3 is 14 amino acids long. Per germline, CDR1 MNHEY and CDR2 SMNVEV (reference sequence). V dropped 5 bases and J dropped 0 bases, with 8 bases sitting between them. The CDR3 DNA is TGTGCCAGCAGTGTGGACAGTAGCAATCAGCCCCAGCATTTT. Protein product: CASSVDSSNQPQHF.

The chain joins TRBV7-8 to TRBJ1-4, with D possibly TRBD1 on 5 matching bases. Trimming removed 5 bases from V and 5 bases from J, with 12 bases in between. The length of the CDR3 is 14 residues. Looked up from germline, CDR1 is SGHVS and CDR2 is FQNEAQ. The CDR3: CASSRNTGNEKLFF. Written as DNA, the CDR3 is TGTGCCAGCAGCCGTAATACAGGAAATGAAAAACTGTTTTTT.